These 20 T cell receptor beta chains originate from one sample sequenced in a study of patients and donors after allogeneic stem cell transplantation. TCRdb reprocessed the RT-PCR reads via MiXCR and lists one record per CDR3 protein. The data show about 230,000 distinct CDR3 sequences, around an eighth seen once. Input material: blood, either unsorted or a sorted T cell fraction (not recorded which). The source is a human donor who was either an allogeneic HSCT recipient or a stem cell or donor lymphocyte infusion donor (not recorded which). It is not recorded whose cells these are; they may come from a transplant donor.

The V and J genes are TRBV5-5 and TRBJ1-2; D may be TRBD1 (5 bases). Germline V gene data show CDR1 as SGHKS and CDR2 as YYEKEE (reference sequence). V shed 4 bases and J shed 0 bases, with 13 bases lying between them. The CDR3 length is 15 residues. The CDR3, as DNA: TGTGCCAGCAGCGAGTCGCAGGGAGCTAACTATGGCTACACCTTC. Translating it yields CASSESQGANYGYTF. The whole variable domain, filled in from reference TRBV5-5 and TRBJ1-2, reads DAGVTQSPTHLIKTRGQQVTLRCSPISGHKSVSWYQQVLGQGPQFIFQYYEKEERGRGNFPDRFSARQFPNYSSELNVNALLLGDSALYLCASSESQGANYGYTFGSGTRLTVV.

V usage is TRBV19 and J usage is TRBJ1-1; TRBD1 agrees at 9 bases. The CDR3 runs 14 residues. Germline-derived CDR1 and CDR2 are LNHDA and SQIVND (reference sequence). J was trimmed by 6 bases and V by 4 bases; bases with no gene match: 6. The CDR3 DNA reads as TGTGCCAGTAGTAACCGGGACAGGGTCCCTGAAGCTTTCTTT. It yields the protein CASSNRDRVPEAFF.

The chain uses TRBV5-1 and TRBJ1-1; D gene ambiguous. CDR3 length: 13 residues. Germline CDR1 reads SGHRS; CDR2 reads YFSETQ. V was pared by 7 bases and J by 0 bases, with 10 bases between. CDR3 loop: CASQRGLNTEAFF. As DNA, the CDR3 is TGCGCCAGCCAGAGAGGATTGAACACTGAAGCTTTCTTT.

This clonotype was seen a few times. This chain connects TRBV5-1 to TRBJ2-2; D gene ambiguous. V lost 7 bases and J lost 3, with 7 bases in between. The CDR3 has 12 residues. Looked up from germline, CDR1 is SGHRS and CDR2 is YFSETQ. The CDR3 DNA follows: TGCGCCAGCGCCCGGGACACCGGGGAGCTGTTTTTT. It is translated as CASARDTGELFF.

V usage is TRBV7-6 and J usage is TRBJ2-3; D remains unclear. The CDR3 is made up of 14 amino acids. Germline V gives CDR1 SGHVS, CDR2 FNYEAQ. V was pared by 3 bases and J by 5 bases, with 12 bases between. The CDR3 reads CASSFQKAGDTQYF. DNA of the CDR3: TGTGCCAGCAGCTTCCAAAAAGCCGGAGATACGCAGTATTTT.

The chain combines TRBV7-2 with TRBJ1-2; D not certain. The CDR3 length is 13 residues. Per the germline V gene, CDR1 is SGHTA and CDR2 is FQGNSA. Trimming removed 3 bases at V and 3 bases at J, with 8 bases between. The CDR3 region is CASSFRRDYGYTF. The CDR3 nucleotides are TGTGCCAGCAGCTTTAGGAGGGACTATGGCTACACCTTC.

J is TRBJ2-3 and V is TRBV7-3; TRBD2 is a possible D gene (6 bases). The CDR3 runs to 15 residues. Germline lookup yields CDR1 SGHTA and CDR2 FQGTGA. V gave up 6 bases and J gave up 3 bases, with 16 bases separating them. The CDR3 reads CASSPYDGRTDTQYF. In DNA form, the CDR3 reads TGTGCCAGCAGTCCCTACGACGGGAGAACAGATACGCAGTATTTT.

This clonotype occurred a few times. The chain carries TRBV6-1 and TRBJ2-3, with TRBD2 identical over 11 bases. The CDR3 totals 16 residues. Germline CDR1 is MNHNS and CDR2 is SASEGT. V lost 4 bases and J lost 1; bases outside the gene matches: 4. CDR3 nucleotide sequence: TGTGCCAGCAGTGCTGTGACTAGCGGGGGCACAGATACGCAGTATTTT. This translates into CASSAVTSGGTDTQYF.

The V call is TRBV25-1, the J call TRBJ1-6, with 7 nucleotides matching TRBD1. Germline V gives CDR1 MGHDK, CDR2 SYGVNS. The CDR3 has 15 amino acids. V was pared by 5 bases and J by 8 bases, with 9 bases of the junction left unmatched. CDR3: CASSLSGTAHSPLHF. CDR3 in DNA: TGTGCCAGCAGTCTATCCGGGACAGCACATTCACCCCTCCACTTT. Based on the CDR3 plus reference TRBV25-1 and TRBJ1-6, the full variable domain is EADIYQTPRYLVIGTGKKITLECSQTMGHDKMYWYQQDPGMELHLIHYSYGVNSTEKGDLSSESTVSRIRTEHFPLTLESARPSHTSQYLCASSLSGTAHSPLHFGNGTRLTVT.

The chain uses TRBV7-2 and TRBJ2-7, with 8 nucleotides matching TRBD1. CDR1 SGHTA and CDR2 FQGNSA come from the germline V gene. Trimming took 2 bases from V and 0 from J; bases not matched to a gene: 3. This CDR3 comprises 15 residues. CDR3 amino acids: CASSLRQGISYEQYF. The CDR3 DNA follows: TGTGCCAGCAGCTTACGACAGGGGATCTCCTACGAGCAGTACTTC.

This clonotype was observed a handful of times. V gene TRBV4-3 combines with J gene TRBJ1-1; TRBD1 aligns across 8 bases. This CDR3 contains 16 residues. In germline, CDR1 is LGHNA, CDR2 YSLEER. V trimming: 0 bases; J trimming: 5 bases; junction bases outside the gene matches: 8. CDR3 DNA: TGCGCCAGCAGCCAAGAATGGGGCAGGGGGCAAACTGAAGCTTTCTTT. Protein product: CASSQEWGRGQTEAFF.

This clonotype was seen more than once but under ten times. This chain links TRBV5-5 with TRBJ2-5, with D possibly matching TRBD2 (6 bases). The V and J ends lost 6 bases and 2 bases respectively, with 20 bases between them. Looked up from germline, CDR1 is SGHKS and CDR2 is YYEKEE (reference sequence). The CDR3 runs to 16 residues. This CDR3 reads CASTSEGSTYQETQYF. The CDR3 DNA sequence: TGTGCCAGCACTTCGGAGGGTAGTACTTATCAAGAGACCCAGTACTTC.

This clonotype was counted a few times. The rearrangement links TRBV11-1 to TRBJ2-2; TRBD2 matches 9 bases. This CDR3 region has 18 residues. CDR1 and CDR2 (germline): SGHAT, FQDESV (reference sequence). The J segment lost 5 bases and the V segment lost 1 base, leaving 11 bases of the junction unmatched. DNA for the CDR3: TGTGCCAGCAGCTTAGACCTCCTAGCGGGGACGTCGACCGGGGAGCTGTTTTTT. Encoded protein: CASSLDLLAGTSTGELFF.

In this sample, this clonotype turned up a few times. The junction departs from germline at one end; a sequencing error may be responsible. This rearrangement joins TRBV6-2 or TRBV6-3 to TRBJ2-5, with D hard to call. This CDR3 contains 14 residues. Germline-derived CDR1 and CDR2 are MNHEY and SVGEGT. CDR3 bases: TGTGCCAGCAGTTACGAACTACTACAAGAGACCCAGTACTTT. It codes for CASSYELLQETQYF.

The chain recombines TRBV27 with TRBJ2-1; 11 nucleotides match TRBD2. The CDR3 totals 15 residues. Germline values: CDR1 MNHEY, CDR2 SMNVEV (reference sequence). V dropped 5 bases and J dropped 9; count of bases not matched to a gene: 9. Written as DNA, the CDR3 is TGTGCCAGCAGTCGTACTAGCGGGAGTTTGAGTGAGCAGTTCTTC. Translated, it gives CASSRTSGSLSEQFF.

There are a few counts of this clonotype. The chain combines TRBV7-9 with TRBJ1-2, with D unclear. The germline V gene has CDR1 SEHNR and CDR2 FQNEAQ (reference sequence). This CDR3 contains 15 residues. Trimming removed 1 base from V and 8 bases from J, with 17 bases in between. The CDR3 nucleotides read TGTGCCAGCAGCTTAGAGGCTTCGACCTCTGGGGGCTACACCTTC. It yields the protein CASSLEASTSGGYTF.

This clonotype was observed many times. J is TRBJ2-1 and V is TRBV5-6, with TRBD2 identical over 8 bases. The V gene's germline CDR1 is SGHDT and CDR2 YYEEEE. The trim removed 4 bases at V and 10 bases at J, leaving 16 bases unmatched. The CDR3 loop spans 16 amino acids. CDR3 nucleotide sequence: TGTGCCAGCAGCCCCCGGCGGACTAGCCATTTATTAGAGCAGTTCTTC. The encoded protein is CASSPRRTSHLLEQFF.

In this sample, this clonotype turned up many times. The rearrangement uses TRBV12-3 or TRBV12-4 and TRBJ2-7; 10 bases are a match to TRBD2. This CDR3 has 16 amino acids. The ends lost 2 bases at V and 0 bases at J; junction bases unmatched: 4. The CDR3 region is CASSLLSGRASYEQYF. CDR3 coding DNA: TGTGCCAGCAGTTTACTAAGCGGGAGGGCCTCCTACGAGCAGTACTTC.

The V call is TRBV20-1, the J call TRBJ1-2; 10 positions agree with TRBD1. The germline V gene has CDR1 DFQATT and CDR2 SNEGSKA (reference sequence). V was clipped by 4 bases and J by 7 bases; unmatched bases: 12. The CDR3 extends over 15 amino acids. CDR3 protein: CSAKGTGANDRGYTF. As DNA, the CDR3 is TGCAGTGCTAAGGGGACAGGGGCTAATGATCGTGGCTACACCTTC.

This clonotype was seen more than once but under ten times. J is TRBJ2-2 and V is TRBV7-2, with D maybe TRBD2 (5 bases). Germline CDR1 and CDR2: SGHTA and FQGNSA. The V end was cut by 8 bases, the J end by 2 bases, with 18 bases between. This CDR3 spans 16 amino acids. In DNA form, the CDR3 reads TGTGCCAGCCATAAACCGGGCCGACTAAACACCGGGGAGCTGTTTTTT. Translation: CASHKPGRLNTGELFF. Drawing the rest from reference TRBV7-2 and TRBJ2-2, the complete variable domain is GAGVSQSPSNKVTEKGKDVELRCDPISGHTALYWYRQSLGQGLEFLIYFQGNSAPDKSGLPSDRFSAERTGGSVSTLTIQRTQQEDSAVYLCASHKPGRLNTGELFFGEGSRLTVL.